These 17 T cell receptor beta chains share one sample of origin, sequenced in a study of blood T cell repertoires in COVID-19. The repertoire was sequenced with immunoSEQ multiplex PCR; TCRdb's copy has only in-frame clones and lacks some. The data contain 68,000 or so clones, roughly 87% of them seen just once; the ten biggest clones take up about 7%. Sequenced input: peripheral blood. The receptors stem from a man over 45 with active COVID-19.

J is TRBJ2-7 and V is TRBV2, with 7 bases matching TRBD1. Germline V gives CDR1 SNHLY, CDR2 FYNNEI. V lost 4 bases and J lost 1; bases outside the gene matches: 4. CDR3 length: 14 amino acids. DNA of the CDR3: TGTGCCAGCAGTGCGAGACAGGGTTCCTACGAGCAGTACTTC. It yields the protein CASSARQGSYEQYF.

The chain couples TRBV10-3 to TRBJ2-2; 8 positions agree with TRBD1. CDR3 length: 13 residues. Looked up from germline, CDR1 is ENHRY and CDR2 is SYGVKD. With 6 bases clipped from V and 3 bases from J, the junction kept 0 bases outside the gene matches. CDR3 coding DNA: TGTGCCATCAGGGACAGGGACACCGGGGAGCTGTTTTTT. Its translation: CAIRDRDTGELFF.

V and J are TRBV7-2 and TRBJ2-1, with 9 bases fitting TRBD1. The length of the CDR3 is 17 residues. Germline loops: CDR1 SGHTA, CDR2 FQGNSA. V shed 0 bases, J shed 4 bases, and the junction held 7 bases outside the gene matches. The CDR3 is CASSLASGTGLYNEQFF. The CDR3 DNA sequence: TGTGCCAGCAGCTTAGCTTCCGGGACAGGGCTATACAATGAGCAGTTCTTC.

In nucleotides, the CDR3 is TGTGCCAGCAGCTTGGCCGAGGAGGGCATTCAGTACTTC. Amino acid sequence: CASSLAEEGIQYF. The genes are TRBV5-4 and TRBJ2-4, with D possibly being TRBD2 (6 bases). Between the trimmed V and J ends, which lost 0 bases and 9 bases, there was a span of 10 bases. The CDR3 is 13 amino acids. Germline V lookup: CDR1 SGHNT, CDR2 YYREEE (reference sequence).

The rearrangement joins TRBV5-1 to TRBJ2-7; D might be TRBD1 (6 bases). Per germline, CDR1 SGHRS and CDR2 YFSETQ. Trimming stripped 3 bases from V and 2 bases from J, with 9 bases between. The CDR3 has 13 residues. This chain's CDR3 is CASSWTEPYEQYF. The CDR3 nucleotides are TGCGCCAGCAGCTGGACAGAACCCTACGAGCAGTACTTC.

This clone came up once. CDR3: CASSPQAPSYNSPLHF. The CDR3 coding sequence is TGTGCCAGCAGCCCGCAGGCGCCCTCCTATAATTCACCCCTCCACTTT. The chain combines TRBV7-2 with TRBJ1-6; unclear D gene. CDR3 length equals 16 residues. Germline V CDR1 and CDR2: SGHTA, FQGNSA. Trimming took off 5 bases at V and 0 bases at J, with 11 bases between the two ends.

The rearrangement links TRBV9 to TRBJ1-2; 8 bases agree with TRBD1. The CDR3 length is 15 residues. The germline V gene encodes CDR1 SGDLS and CDR2 YYNGEE. V trimming: 4 bases; J trimming: 7 bases; junction bases outside the gene matches: 12. The CDR3 nucleotides are TGTGCCAGCAGCCTTCAGGACAGGGCGGCGGGTGGCTACACCTTC. Amino acid sequence: CASSLQDRAAGGYTF.

V usage is TRBV5-5 and J usage is TRBJ1-1, with TRBD1 identical over 7 bases. Germline assignment: CDR1 SGHKS and CDR2 YYEKEE (reference sequence). V was clipped by 0 bases and J by 4 bases; unmatched bases: 3. The CDR3 has 14 amino acids. The CDR3 region has the DNA TGTGCCAGCAGCTTGGAGGGGGCTGGCACTGAAGCTTTCTTT. Protein product: CASSLEGAGTEAFF.

The chain joins TRBV20-1 to TRBJ2-4, with D perhaps TRBD1 (5 bases). The V and J ends lost 3 bases and 2 bases respectively, with 8 bases between them. CDR1 and CDR2 from the germline V gene are DFQATT and SNEGSKA (reference sequence). CDR3 length: 13 amino acids. The DNA for the CDR3 is TGCAGTGCTAGTAAGGGGCCCAAAAACATTCAGTACTTC. Residues: CSASKGPKNIQYF.

The J gene is TRBJ2-5, the V gene TRBV7-2; D might be TRBD2 (5 bases). V gave up 4 bases and J gave up 4 bases, with 13 bases separating them. This CDR3 contains 14 residues. The germline CDR1 and CDR2 sequences are SGHTA and FQGNSA. The CDR3 region is CASSWGGRGETQYF. The CDR3, as DNA: TGTGCCAGCAGCTGGGGTGGACGGGGAGAGACCCAGTACTTC.

CDR3 residues: CASSPLTTRLAPTDTQYF. In DNA, the CDR3 is TGTGCCAGCAGCCCCCTAACTACCCGACTAGCTCCCACAGATACGCAGTATTTT. V usage is TRBV7-9 and J usage is TRBJ2-3, with TRBD2 matching 7 bases. J lost 2 bases, V lost 5 bases, and 16 bases had no gene match. CDR1 is SEHNR and CDR2 is FQNEAQ in the germline V gene (reference sequence). This CDR3 comprises 18 residues. Full variable domain (remainder filled in from reference TRBV7-9 and TRBJ2-3): DTGVSQNPRHKITKRGQNVTFRCDPISEHNRLYWYRQTLGQGPEFLTYFQNEAQLEKSRLLSDRFSAERPKGSFSTLEIQRTEQGDSAMYLCASSPLTTRLAPTDTQYFGPGTRLTVL.

J is TRBJ1-3 and V is TRBV7-3, with 7 nucleotides matching TRBD1. Per the germline V gene, CDR1 is SGHTA and CDR2 is FQGTGA. This CDR3 is built from 17 residues. V was clipped by 2 bases and J by 4 bases; unmatched bases: 11. As DNA, the CDR3 is TGTGCCAGCAGCTTAGGGGTCGAGGGGGCGCGCGGAAACACCATATATTTT. This gives the protein CASSLGVEGARGNTIYF.

This clone was detected once. V is TRBV28 and J is TRBJ1-1, with 9 bases that match TRBD1. Germline V gene lookup returns CDR1 MDHEN and CDR2 SYDVKM. This CDR3 spans 12 amino acids. V was clipped by 6 bases and J by 11 bases; unmatched bases: 7. CDR3 sequence: CASSLAGQGAFF. The CDR3 DNA reads as TGTGCCAGCAGCTTGGCTGGACAGGGGGCTTTCTTT. The whole variable domain, remainder taken from reference TRBV28 and TRBJ1-1, is DVKVTQSSRYLVKRTGEKVFLECVQDMDHENMFWYRQDPGLGLRLIYFSYDVKMKEKGDIPEGYSVSREKKERFSLILESASTNQTSMYLCASSLAGQGAFFGQGTRLTVV.

The V and J genes are TRBV30 and TRBJ2-7; 8 nucleotides align to TRBD2. The junction had 11 bases not matched to a gene; V was cut back by 5 bases and J by 2 bases. Germline CDR1 is GTSNPN and CDR2 is SVGIG (reference sequence). The length of the CDR3 is 15 residues. The CDR3: CAWGPARAGAYEQYF. CDR3 coding DNA: TGTGCCTGGGGGCCCGCTCGAGCGGGAGCCTACGAGCAGTACTTC. Looking up the rest from reference TRBV30 and TRBJ2-7 gives the full variable domain: SQTIHQWPATLVQPVGSPLSLECTVEGTSNPNLYWYRQAAGRGLQLLFYSVGIGQISSEVPQNLSASRPQDRQFILSSKKLLLSDSGFYLCAWGPARAGAYEQYFGPGTRLTVT.

This chain connects TRBV24-1 to TRBJ1-1; 7 bases are shared with TRBD1. Germline CDR1 is KGHDR and CDR2 is SFDVKD. V shed 6 bases, J shed 5 bases, and the junction held 2 bases outside the gene matches. The CDR3 is made up of 12 amino acids. CDR3 bases: TGTGCCACCAGTATGACAGGGACTGAAGCTTTCTTT. Residues: CATSMTGTEAFF.

This sequence joins TRBV2 and TRBJ2-2; D is possibly TRBD1 (7 bases). V was clipped by 7 bases and J by 0 bases, with 15 bases between them. CDR1 and CDR2 (germline): SNHLY, FYNNEI. The CDR3 is 16 residues long. Here the CDR3 reads CASIDTGDSNTGELFF. The CDR3 coding sequence is TGTGCCAGCATCGATACAGGGGACTCGAACACCGGGGAGCTGTTTTTT.

The chain combines TRBV19 with TRBJ1-6; a possible D gene is TRBD1 (5 bases). Trimming removed 5 bases from V and 7 bases from J, with 21 bases in between. CDR3 size: 17 residues. From germline, CDR1 is LNHDA and CDR2 SQIVND (reference sequence). The chain's CDR3 is CASSANGGNRKNSPLHF. CDR3 in DNA: TGTGCCAGTAGTGCAAACGGAGGGAACAGGAAAAATTCACCCCTCCACTTT.